This TCR beta chain was found in a study of cytomegalovirus exposure and HLA in healthy donors. 13 Jbeta primers and 60 Vbeta primers were used for the PCR. Produced via immunoSEQ multiplex PCR; TCRdb's table is partial and in-frame only. The sample yields 150,000 to 200,000 clones, 84% seen once. This CDR3 has 16 amino acids. Trimming cost V 0 bases and J 1 base, with 12 bases left between them. In germline, CDR1 is LGHNT, CDR2 FRNRAP. The sequenced sample consisted of PBMCs. The chain carries TRBV12-5 and TRBJ1-1; D possibly corresponds to TRBD1 (6 bases). The sequence came from a girl under 18 in good health and CMV-seropositive. In nucleotides, the CDR3 is TGTGCTAGTGGTTTGGTACTTGGCAGGGGGAACACTGAAGCTTTCTTT. Translation: CASGLVLGRGNTEAFF.